This note documents a single T cell receptor (beta chain) sequence. Per the study methods: Amplification of reference gene primers was used by the study to estimate nucleated cell counts. The data were produced by immunoSEQ multiplex PCR, yet TCRdb's version contains in-frame clones alone and is incomplete. Clone size and the V and J calls come from that table; the DNA yielded D and trimming. This table holds some 250,000 clones, about 83% found once. This entry is derived from a study of blood T cell repertoires in COVID-19. Whole-study context: The samples span acute and convalescent COVID-19 from the United States, Italy and Spain. The analysed material was cDNA or gDNA that came from T cells, B-cell-depleted T cells, or PBMCs.

This sequence was found in a man older than 75 with acute or convalescent COVID-19. What was sequenced was peripheral blood.

This CDR3 reads CASSQEGGVEQFF. The CDR3 DNA sequence: TGCGCCAGCAGCCAAGAGGGCGGGGTTGAGCAGTTCTTC. The V and J genes are TRBV4-3 and TRBJ2-1, with D possibly matching TRBD2 (6 bases). This CDR3 comprises 13 residues. Per the germline V gene, CDR1 is LGHNA and CDR2 is YSLEER. Trimming left V 0 bases short and J 9 bases short, with 9 bases between.